Listed below are T cell receptor beta chains from one sample, sequenced in a study of blood T cell repertoires in COVID-19. Profiled with immunoSEQ multiplex PCR; TCRdb holds only in-frame clones, not every one. The sample yields approximately 100,000 clones, about 84% seen once. The source material was peripheral blood. The source is a woman of 80 years or more with acute or convalescent COVID-19. CDR3s leave out the opening cysteine and the closing phenylalanine or tryptophan.

J,V,CDR3
TRBJ1-3,TRBV28,ASRMQLSGNTIY
TRBJ1-5,TRBV4-3,ASSQDHPRGPNSNQPQH
TRBJ1-2,TRBV12-3/TRBV12-4,ASSLQENYGYT
TRBJ1-1,TRBV27,ASSLSGGTEAF
TRBJ1-3,TRBV7-8,ASSTYRVGSSGNTIY
TRBJ1-3,TRBV10-3,AIRPGQGAFGNTIY
TRBJ2-2,TRBV3-1/TRBV3-2,ASSRTRFIGELF
TRBJ1-1,TRBV28,ASSMHSGNTEAF
TRBJ2-5,TRBV5-1,ASSLARLAEETQY
TRBJ1-2,TRBV7-3,ASSLSPGGGYT
TRBJ1-2,TRBV9,ASWGEYGYT
TRBJ1-2,TRBV28,ASSLIKPLGGYT
TRBJ1-3,TRBV6-5,ASSSPTGAGNTIY
TRBJ1-5,TRBV3-1/TRBV3-2,ASSRVMNQPQH
TRBJ2-2,TRBV18,ASSRESTGELF
TRBJ2-7,TRBV7-9,ASSDRSYEQY
TRBJ1-5,TRBV6-5,ASKDRGSQPQH
TRBJ2-3,TRBV30,AWTQRGEPITDTQY
TRBJ1-1,TRBV4-1,ASSQVGRGHTEAF
TRBJ2-7,TRBV10-1,ASSEPPPGPAYEQY
TRBJ1-2,TRBV20-1,SVTAGDS
TRBJ1-5,TRBV6-5,ASSYGQGQPQH
TRBJ2-5,TRBV15,ATSRDSRPGGETQY
TRBJ2-3,TRBV6-5,ASSYSGTSTDTQY
TRBJ1-1,TRBV5-8,ASSFHRGAEAF
TRBJ1-1,TRBV4-1,ASSQDLGRGAGTEAF
TRBJ2-5,TRBV9,ASSGPEGETQY
TRBJ1-4,TRBV7-9,ASSLRTATNEKLF
TRBJ1-1,TRBV10-3,AISALNTEAF